Each of the 24 T cell receptor beta chains below was sequenced from the same sample in a study of cytomegalovirus exposure and HLA in healthy donors. Profiling relied on immunoSEQ multiplex PCR, and the TCRdb table lists in-frame clones only, not all of them. The sample lists around 190,000 clones; about 81% were seen once. Material: PBMCs. The receptors here all came from a woman between 25 and 40 years old in good health and CMV-seronegative.

The chain carries TRBV11-2 and TRBJ2-1; 7 bases are shared with TRBD2. This CDR3 is 15 amino acids long. V trimming: 5 bases; J trimming: 7 bases; junction bases outside the gene matches: 11. Germline loops: CDR1 SGHAT, CDR2 FQNNGV. For the CDR3, the DNA is TGTGCCAGCAGCACGACCGGGGTCGGGAGGAATGAGCAGTTCTTC. This sequence encodes CASSTTGVGRNEQFF.

The rearrangement uses TRBV28 and TRBJ1-2; D possibly corresponds to TRBD1 (5 bases). Germline lookup yields CDR1 MDHEN and CDR2 SYDVKM. Trimming cost V 6 bases and J 3 bases, with 17 bases left between them. This CDR3 has 15 amino acids. The CDR3 nucleotides read TGTGCCAGCAGGCCCGACAGTGGACAACACTATGGCTACACCTTC. It codes for CASRPDSGQHYGYTF.

The V call is TRBV10-3, the J call TRBJ2-1, with D uncertain. Trimming stripped 3 bases from V and 5 bases from J, with 8 bases between. The germline V gene encodes CDR1 ENHRY and CDR2 SYGVKD. CDR3 length equals 13 residues. The CDR3 DNA follows: TGTGCCATCAGTGACTCTCTAGACAATGAGCAGTTCTTC. Its protein is CAISDSLDNEQFF.

The V gene is TRBV23-1, the J gene TRBJ2-7; 11 nucleotides agree with TRBD1. TRBV23-1 is reported as an ORF; its role is uncertain. This CDR3 has 17 amino acids. V lost 0 bases and J lost 5; bases outside the gene matches: 9. The CDR3 sequence is CASSQSKKGTGGDEQYF. For the CDR3, the DNA is TGCGCCAGCAGTCAATCGAAGAAGGGGACAGGGGGAGACGAGCAGTACTTC.

The chain links TRBV5-1 to TRBJ1-1, with D perhaps TRBD1 (5 bases). From germline, CDR1 is SGHRS and CDR2 YFSETQ. The ends were cut back, 2 bases at V and 5 bases at J, with 16 bases in the middle. The CDR3 is made up of 15 amino acids. The CDR3 spells CASSFVVLGGTEAFF. The CDR3 DNA reads TGCGCCAGCAGCTTCGTTGTCCTCGGGGGGACTGAAGCTTTCTTT.

This chain uses TRBV7-5 with TRBJ2-2; the table gives TRBD1 as D, unverified against the DNA. TRBV7-5 corresponds to a pseudogene. This CDR3 spans 15 amino acids. DNA of the CDR3: TGTGTCAGAAGCTTAGTGACAGGGGGCACCGGGGAGCTGTTTTTT. Translation: CVRSLVTGGTGELFF.

V usage is TRBV9 and J usage is TRBJ1-2; 9 nucleotides agree with TRBD1. Per germline, CDR1 SGDLS and CDR2 YYNGEE. V was clipped by 1 base and J by 8 bases; unmatched bases: 9. The CDR3 has 15 amino acids. In DNA form, the CDR3 reads TGTGCCAGCAGCGTAACCACAGGGGGCTTGGGAGGCTACACCTTC. Translating gives CASSVTTGGLGGYTF.

The rearrangement links TRBV30 to TRBJ2-5, with a tentative D call TRBD2 (6 bases). The CDR3 is 15 amino acids. From germline, CDR1 is GTSNPN and CDR2 SVGIG (reference sequence). V lost 0 bases and J lost 1, with 12 bases in between. CDR3 DNA sequence: TGTGCCTGGAGTGTAGTTGGGACTGCCCAAGAGACCCAGTACTTC. Protein sequence: CAWSVVGTAQETQYF. Full variable domain (rest looked up from reference TRBV30 and TRBJ2-5): SQTIHQWPATLVQPVGSPLSLECTVEGTSNPNLYWYRQAAGRGLQLLFYSVGIGQISSEVPQNLSASRPQDRQFILSSKKLLLSDSGFYLCAWSVVGTAQETQYFGPGTRLLVL.

This chain links TRBV27 with TRBJ1-3, with unresolved D. The CDR3 spans 19 residues. Germline V lookup: CDR1 MNHEY, CDR2 SMNVEV (reference sequence). V lost 1 base to trimming and J lost 2 bases, with 21 bases between them. CDR3: CASSLFGRSALGAGNTIYF. CDR3 nucleotide sequence: TGTGCCAGCAGTTTATTTGGTCGTAGCGCCCTAGGTGCTGGAAACACCATATATTTT.

This rearrangement joins TRBV29-1 to TRBJ2-5, with 7 bases fitting TRBD1. Germline V gives CDR1 SQVTM, CDR2 ANQGSEA. CDR3 length equals 14 residues. V trimming: 2 bases; J trimming: 2 bases; junction bases outside the gene matches: 5. CDR3 sequence: CSVELGTEQETQYF. The CDR3 DNA follows: TGCAGCGTTGAACTAGGGACAGAACAAGAGACCCAGTACTTC.

The chain employs TRBV5-1 and TRBJ2-2; D remains ambiguous. CDR1 is SGHRS, CDR2 YFSETQ, per germline. V was shortened by 2 bases and J by 6 bases, with 8 bases between the two germline ends. This CDR3 region has 13 residues. For the CDR3, the DNA is TGCGCCAGCAGCTTTCCAGTCCCCGGGGAGCTGTTTTTT. It yields the protein CASSFPVPGELFF. Full variable domain (remainder filled in from reference TRBV5-1 and TRBJ2-2): KAGVTQTPRYLIKTRGQQVTLSCSPISGHRSVSWYQQTPGQGLQFLFEYFSETQRNKGNFPGRFSGRQFSNSRSEMNVSTLELGDSALYLCASSFPVPGELFFGEGSRLTVL.

The V gene is TRBV10-3, the J gene TRBJ1-4, with 9 positions matching TRBD1. CDR1 and CDR2 (germline): ENHRY, SYGVKD. With 3 bases clipped from V and 5 bases from J, the junction kept 4 bases outside the gene matches. The CDR3 contains 15 residues. The CDR3 protein is CAISDPGTGNEKLFF. The CDR3 DNA follows: TGTGCCATCAGTGATCCCGGGACAGGGAATGAAAAACTGTTTTTT.

The genes are TRBV30 and TRBJ2-1; a weak D match, TRBD1 (5 bases). Trimming took off 6 bases at V and 5 bases at J, with 23 bases between the two ends. The germline gives CDR1 GTSNPN, CDR2 SVGIG (reference sequence). CDR3 size: 16 residues. This CDR3 is CACNPRQPNPNNEQFF. The CDR3 nucleotides read TGTGCCTGCAATCCTAGACAGCCGAATCCCAACAATGAGCAGTTCTTC. The full variable domain, in which reference TRBV30 and TRBJ2-1 provide the parts outside the CDR3, is SQTIHQWPATLVQPVGSPLSLECTVEGTSNPNLYWYRQAAGRGLQLLFYSVGIGQISSEVPQNLSASRPQDRQFILSSKKLLLSDSGFYLCACNPRQPNPNNEQFFGPGTRLTVL.

This CDR3 reads CASAGGSAWGETQYF. CDR3 DNA: TGTGCCAGTGCGGGGGGCTCAGCGTGGGGAGAGACCCAGTACTTC. The V gene is TRBV7-7, the J gene TRBJ2-5; the match to TRBD2 covers 8 bases. Germline CDR1 is SSHAT and CDR2 is FNYEAQ (reference sequence). CDR3 length: 15 amino acids. V was clipped by 9 bases and J by 4 bases; unmatched bases: 13.

The CDR3 loop is CASSLVDSGYEQYF. The DNA for the CDR3 is TGTGCCAGCAGCTTAGTGGACTCGGGTTACGAGCAGTACTTC. The chain combines TRBV7-9 with TRBJ2-7, with TRBD2 as a possible D gene (5 bases). The V and J ends lost 1 base and 4 bases respectively, with 11 bases between them. The V gene's germline CDR1 is SEHNR and CDR2 FQNEAQ (reference sequence). The CDR3 has 14 residues.

The count of this clone is one. The rearrangement uses TRBV10-1 and TRBJ2-1; TRBD1 matches 8 bases. With 6 bases clipped from V and 5 bases from J, the junction kept 9 bases outside the gene matches. Looked up from germline, CDR1 is WNHNN and CDR2 is SYGVQD (reference sequence). This CDR3 has 15 residues. CDR3 sequence: CASRVLQGVNNEQFF. The DNA for the CDR3 is TGCGCCAGCAGGGTCTTACAGGGGGTTAACAATGAGCAGTTCTTC.

The chain recombines TRBV19 with TRBJ2-1; 8 nucleotides agree with TRBD2. The CDR3 length is 16 residues. The V gene's germline CDR1 is LNHDA and CDR2 SQIVND (reference sequence). The trim removed 3 bases at V and 1 base at J, leaving 5 bases unmatched. For the CDR3, the DNA is TGTGCCAGTAGTATGTCTAGCGGGTTATCCTACAATGAGCAGTTCTTC. The encoded protein is CASSMSSGLSYNEQFF.

V and J are TRBV10-1 and TRBJ2-1, with no clear D. The V gene lost 5 bases and the J gene lost 5 bases, with 10 bases spanning the gap. CDR1 and CDR2 (germline): WNHNN, SYGVQD (reference sequence). This CDR3 is built from 13 residues. The CDR3 nucleotides read TGCGCCAGCAGTCGGCAGCTAGACAATGAGCAGTTCTTC. Residues: CASSRQLDNEQFF.

The V and J genes are TRBV28 and TRBJ2-7, with D perhaps TRBD2 (6 bases). There are 15 residues in the CDR3. From germline, CDR1 is MDHEN and CDR2 SYDVKM. Deletions cut 8 bases from V and 7 bases from J, with 24 bases between. CDR3 sequence reads: CASEEGQGISREQYF. In DNA, the CDR3 is TGTGCCAGCGAGGAGGGGCAGGGAATTTCTAGGGAGCAGTACTTC.

The chain has TRBV5-4 and TRBJ2-7, with D tentatively TRBD1 (6 bases). The germline V gene encodes CDR1 SGHNT and CDR2 YYREEE (reference sequence). This CDR3 region has 14 residues. The V and J ends lost 2 bases and 2 bases respectively, with 11 bases between them. CDR3 bases: TGTGCCAGCAGCTTCCAGGGGTCGACCTACGAGCAGTACTTC. This encodes CASSFQGSTYEQYF.

The chain links TRBV2 to TRBJ1-2; 7 bases agree with TRBD1. With 1 base clipped from V and 0 bases from J, the junction kept 2 bases outside the gene matches. The CDR3 totals 15 residues. Germline-derived CDR1 and CDR2 are SNHLY and FYNNEI. The CDR3 reads CASSEGDRANYGYTF. The CDR3 DNA is TGTGCCAGCAGTGAAGGAGACAGGGCTAACTATGGCTACACCTTC.

This chain's CDR3 is CASSTLRDRGREQYF. CDR3 DNA sequence: TGTGCCAGCAGCACCCTCCGGGACAGGGGGAGGGAGCAGTACTTC. The V call is TRBV7-9, the J call TRBJ2-7, with 11 bases that match TRBD1. This CDR3 region has 15 residues. Germline V gives CDR1 SEHNR, CDR2 FQNEAQ (reference sequence). V trimming: 5 bases; J trimming: 7 bases; junction bases outside the gene matches: 10. Using reference TRBV7-9 and TRBJ2-7 for the parts outside the CDR3, the full variable domain is DTGVSQNPRHKITKRGQNVTFRCDPISEHNRLYWYRQTLGQGPEFLTYFQNEAQLEKSRLLSDRFSAERPKGSFSTLEIQRTEQGDSAMYLCASSTLRDRGREQYFGPGTRLTVT.

J is TRBJ2-7 and V is TRBV14; D might be TRBD1 (6 bases). CDR3 size: 14 residues. Germline CDR1 is SGHDN and CDR2 is FVKESK. The V end was cut by 4 bases, the J end by 0 bases, with 10 bases between. The CDR3 region is CASSRDTVSYEQYF. DNA for the CDR3: TGTGCCAGCAGCCGGGACACAGTCTCCTACGAGCAGTACTTC. Together with reference TRBV14 and TRBJ2-7, the CDR3 gives the full variable domain: EAGVTQFPSHSVIEKGQTVTLRCDPISGHDNLYWYRRVMGKEIKFLLHFVKESKQDESGMPNNRFLAERTGGTYSTLKVQPAELEDSGVYFCASSRDTVSYEQYFGPGTRLTVT.

The V gene is TRBV29-1, the J gene TRBJ2-5; TRBD2 aligns across 12 bases. V shed 7 bases, J shed 5 bases, and the junction held 17 bases outside the gene matches. From germline, CDR1 is SQVTM and CDR2 ANQGSEA. The CDR3 length is 17 residues. This chain's CDR3 is CSGQRASGRARGETQYF. The CDR3 DNA sequence: TGCAGCGGCCAGCGCGCTAGCGGGAGGGCCAGAGGGGAGACCCAGTACTTC.